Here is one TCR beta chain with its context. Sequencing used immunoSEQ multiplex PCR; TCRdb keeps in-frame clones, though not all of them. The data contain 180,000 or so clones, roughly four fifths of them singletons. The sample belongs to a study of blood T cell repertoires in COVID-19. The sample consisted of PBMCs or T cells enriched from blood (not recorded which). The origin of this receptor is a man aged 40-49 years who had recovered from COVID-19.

In DNA form, the CDR3 reads TGCGCCAGCAGCCAAGAAGGACAGGGGAACAATGAGCAGTTCTTC. The encoded protein is CASSQEGQGNNEQFF. The chain employs TRBV4-1 and TRBJ2-1; TRBD1 matches 9 bases. J was trimmed by 5 bases and V by 0 bases; bases with no gene match: 2. The CDR3 runs 15 residues. Germline V gives CDR1 MGHRA, CDR2 YSYEKL.